This TCR beta chain appears in the sequencing data of a study of blood T cell repertoires in COVID-19 (dated by TCRdb to about 2020). Notes on the research overall: Collaborator samples came from the United States, Italy and Spain and covered acute and convalescent phases of COVID-19. The prospective study material was composed of cDNA or gDNA derived from T cells, B-cell-depleted T cells, or PBMCs. The dataset comprised deeply sampled blood TCRbeta repertoires from subjects exposed to, actively infected with, or recovered from COVID-19. The repertoires were released in a freely available public database intended as a resource for research on the immune response to SARS-CoV-2. The samples were drawn from two sources: the first 160 participants of the ongoing ImmuneRACE study, and 1,254 subjects contributed by 6 global collaborators. A de-identified subject ID, COVID-19 status, age in years and sex were almost always included in the sample metadata. HLA class I and class II types, where available, came from metadata supplied by the sample provider rather than from assay-based typing.

The study at large found these results: Clinical and demographic metadata were provided uncurated, with the amount varying by source and participant.

Participants in the prospective study were enrolled through a virtual design, were aged about 18 to 89 years, and lived in roughly 24 United States geographic areas. In the prospective study, cohorts were assigned on the basis of participant-reported clinical history obtained from a screening survey and a study questionnaire. Recovered participants in ImmuneRACE Cohort 3 were defined as having two consecutive negative NP/OP PCR tests, clearance from a healthcare professional, or resolution of symptoms. Mobile phlebotomists in the prospective study collected whole blood, serum and a nasopharyngeal or oropharyngeal swab from every participant. Over a roughly 2-month period, participants in the prospective study had the option of providing additional blood draws and questionnaires. Prospective study blood samples were shipped either frozen or at room temperature before DNA extraction. The immunoSEQ Assay, a bias-controlled multiplex PCR, was used to amplify TCRbeta CDR3 regions from genomic DNA. In the paper's pipeline: Within the assay, amplification of reference gene primers was used to estimate how many nucleated cells each sample contained. To quantify the absolute abundance of each unique TCRbeta CDR3 rearrangement, sequence reads were collapsed and filtered. For each sample, productive Simpson clonality was calculated as the square root of Simpson's diversity index across productive rearrangements. TCRdb retrieved this table from immuneACCESS and kept in-frame rearrangements only. Not all clones are present; in checked studies, unresolved V genes account for under half, and no reason is known for the remainder. V and J calls and clone size are copied from that table; D and trimming were computed from the DNA. This sample gives some 270,000 clones in total; roughly nine tenths of them show up just once. Jointly, the top ten make up less than 2% of the sample.

With regard to this clone: This clone's antigen is unknown. No much larger clonotype is one base removed from it; base qualities were not supplied.

Here V drops 0 bases and J drops 0 bases, and the junction holds 8 bases not matched to any gene. Including cysteine and phenylalanine, the CDR3 has 17 amino acids. CDR3 DNA is the only sequence kept; it has 51 bases, read in frame from the first base. The germline V gene specifies LGHNA as CDR1 and YNFKEQ as CDR2. The chain joins TRBV4-2 to TRBJ2-7; TRBD1 fits 7 bases in the junction. Sequencing input: PBMCs or T cells enriched from blood (not recorded which). The receptor was derived from a woman between 40 and 50 years old who had recovered from COVID-19. The CDR3 reads CASSQDRGRIYSYEQYF. The DNA sequence is given as TGTGCCAGCAGCCAAGATAGGGGGCGAATATACTCCTACGAGCAGTACTTC.